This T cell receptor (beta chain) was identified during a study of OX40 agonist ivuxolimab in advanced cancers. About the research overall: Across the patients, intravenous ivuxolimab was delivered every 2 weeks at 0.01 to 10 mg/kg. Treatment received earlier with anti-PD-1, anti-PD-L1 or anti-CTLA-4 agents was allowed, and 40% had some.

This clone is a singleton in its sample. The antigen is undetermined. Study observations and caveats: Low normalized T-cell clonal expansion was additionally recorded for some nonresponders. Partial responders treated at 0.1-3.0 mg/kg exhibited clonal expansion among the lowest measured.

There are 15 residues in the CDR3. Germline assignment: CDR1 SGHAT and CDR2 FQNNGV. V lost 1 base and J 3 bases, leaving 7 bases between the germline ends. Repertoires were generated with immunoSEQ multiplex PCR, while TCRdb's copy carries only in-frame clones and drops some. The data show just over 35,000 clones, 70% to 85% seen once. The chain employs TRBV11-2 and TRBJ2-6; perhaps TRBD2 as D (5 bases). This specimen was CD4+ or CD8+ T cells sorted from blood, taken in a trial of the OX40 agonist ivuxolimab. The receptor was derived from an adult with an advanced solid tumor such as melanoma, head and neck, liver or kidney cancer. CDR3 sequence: CASSLAGVGANVLTF. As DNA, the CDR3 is TGTGCCAGCAGCTTAGCCGGGGTTGGGGCCAACGTCCTGACTTTC.